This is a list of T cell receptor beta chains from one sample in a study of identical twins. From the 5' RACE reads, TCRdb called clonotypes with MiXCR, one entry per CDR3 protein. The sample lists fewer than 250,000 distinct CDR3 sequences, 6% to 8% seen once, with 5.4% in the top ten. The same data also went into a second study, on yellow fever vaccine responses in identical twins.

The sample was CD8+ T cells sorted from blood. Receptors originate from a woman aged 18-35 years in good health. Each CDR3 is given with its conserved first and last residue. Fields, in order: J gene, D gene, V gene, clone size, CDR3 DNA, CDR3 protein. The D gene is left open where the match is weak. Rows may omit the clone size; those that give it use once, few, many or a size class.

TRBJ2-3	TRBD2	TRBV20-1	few	TGCAGTGCTACCGCCCTGGGAGCGGGAGTTGCAGATACGCAGTATTTT	CSATALGAGVADTQYF
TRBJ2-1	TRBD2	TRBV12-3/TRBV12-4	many	TGTGCCAGCAGTTCCCGACTAGCGGGATTTCGGGATGAGCAGTTCTTC	CASSSRLAGFRDEQFF
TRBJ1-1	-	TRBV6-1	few	TGTGCCAGCAGTCCTTGGGACGGTACGAACACTGAAGCTTTCTTT	CASSPWDGTNTEAFF
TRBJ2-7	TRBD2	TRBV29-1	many	TGCAGCGTTGATTGGGGAGGGGAGCAGTACTTC	CSVDWGGEQYF
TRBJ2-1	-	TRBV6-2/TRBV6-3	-	TGTGCCAGCAGTTACTCGTCCCCGGGCCCAGGTGAGCAGTTCTTC	CASSYSSPGPGEQFF
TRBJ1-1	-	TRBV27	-	TGTGCCAGCAGCCCCGGGGGGGGGCGGGTGAACACTGAAGCTTTCTTT	CASSPGGGRVNTEAFF
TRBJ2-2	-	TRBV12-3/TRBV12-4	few	TGTGCCAGCAGTTCCGGGGTCATGGCCGGGGAGCTGTTTTTT	CASSSGVMAGELFF
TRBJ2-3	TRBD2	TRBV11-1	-	TGTGCCTTCTGGCCGGGACTAGCGGGGGGCGAAAGAACAGATACGCAGTATTTT	CAFWPGLAGGERTDTQYF
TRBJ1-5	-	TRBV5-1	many	TGCGCCAGCAGCAAAGGAAGCAATCAGCCCCAGCATTTT	CASSKGSNQPQHF
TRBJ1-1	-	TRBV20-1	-	TGCAGTGGGGTTTGGGAGGGTCAATTAAAAGCTTTCTTT	CSGVWEGQLKAFF
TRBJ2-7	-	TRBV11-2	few	TGTGCCAGCAGCTTAGACTCGCGCGGTCCTTACCACTCCTACGAGCAGTACTTC	CASSLDSRGPYHSYEQYF
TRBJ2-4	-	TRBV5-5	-	TGTGCCAGCAGCCCGGAATTACCGAGGGACATTCAGTACTTC	CASSPELPRDIQYF
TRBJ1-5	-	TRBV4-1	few	TGCGCCAGCAGCCAAGAATTGGACGGCAATCAGCCCCAGCATTTT	CASSQELDGNQPQHF
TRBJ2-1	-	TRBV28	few	TGTGCCAGCAGTTTACGGATTGAATACAATGAGCAGTTCTTC	CASSLRIEYNEQFF
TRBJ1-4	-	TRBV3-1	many	TGTGCCAGCAGCCAAGGAACAGCGGGCGAGGGGTTTGAAAAACTGTTTTTT	CASSQGTAGEGFEKLFF
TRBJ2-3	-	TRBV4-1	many	TGCGCCAGCAGCCAACACGGCGGGGGCACAGATACGCAGTATTTT	CASSQHGGGTDTQYF
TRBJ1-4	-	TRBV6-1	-	TGTGCCAGCAGTCCCCTTCGTGCAACTAATGAAAAACTGTTTTTT	CASSPLRATNEKLFF
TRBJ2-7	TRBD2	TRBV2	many	TGTGCCAGCAGTCCTTGGAGCGGGATCTCCTACGAGCAGTACTTC	CASSPWSGISYEQYF
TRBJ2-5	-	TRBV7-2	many	TGTGCCAGCAGCTCTTCCCCGGGGCCGGTGGAGACCCAGTACTTC	CASSSSPGPVETQYF
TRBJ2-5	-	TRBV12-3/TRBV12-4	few	TGTGCCAGCAGCGAAATACGTGGAGAGACCCAGTACTTC	CASSEIRGETQYF
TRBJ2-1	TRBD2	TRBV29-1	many	TGCAGCGGATGGCGGGGGGGGAGCGCACACAATGAGCAGTTCTTC	CSGWRGGSAHNEQFF
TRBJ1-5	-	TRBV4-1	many	TGCGCCAGCAGCCAAGAATCCGACAGGTACAATCAGCCCCAGCATTTT	CASSQESDRYNQPQHF